This entry features one T cell receptor beta chain sequence. The assay was immunoSEQ multiplex PCR, and TCRdb's table has in-frame clones only and misses some. The table lists 200,000 to 250,000 clones, around 90% of them singletons, with approximately 0.77% in the top ten. This entry is derived from a study of blood T cell repertoires in COVID-19. As for the study in general: Sources were T cells, B-cell-depleted T cells, or PBMCs; the material itself was cDNA or gDNA.

Trimming took off 5 bases at V and 3 bases at J, with 14 bases between the two ends. Germline CDR1 is MNHEY and CDR2 is SVGAGI. This CDR3 has 15 amino acids. The sequence derives from a man aged 55-75 years with COVID-19, enrolled during active disease. The rearrangement links TRBV6-5 to TRBJ2-1; D is possibly TRBD1 (6 bases). The source material was peripheral blood. Here the CDR3 DNA reads TGTGCCAGCAGTAGACCAGGGGTAGACTACAATGAGCAGTTCTTC. This sequence encodes CASSRPGVDYNEQFF.